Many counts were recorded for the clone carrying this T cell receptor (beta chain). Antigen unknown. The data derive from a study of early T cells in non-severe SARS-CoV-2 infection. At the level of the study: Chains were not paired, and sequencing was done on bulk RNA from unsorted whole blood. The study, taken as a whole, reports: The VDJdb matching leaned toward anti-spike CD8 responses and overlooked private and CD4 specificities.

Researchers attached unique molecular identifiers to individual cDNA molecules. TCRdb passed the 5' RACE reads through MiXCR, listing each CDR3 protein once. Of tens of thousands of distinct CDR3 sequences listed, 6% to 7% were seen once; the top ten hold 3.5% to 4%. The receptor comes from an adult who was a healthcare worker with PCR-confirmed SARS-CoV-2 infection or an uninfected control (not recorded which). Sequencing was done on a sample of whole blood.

Written as DNA, the CDR3 is TGTGCCAGCAGTCCTACAGGGGATACTTATGGCTACACCTTC. Translating gives CASSPTGDTYGYTF. The genes are TRBV6-5 and TRBJ1-2, with 7 bases lining up with TRBD1. Germline V lookup: CDR1 MNHEY, CDR2 SVGAGI. Losses at the gene ends were 5 bases for V and 5 bases for J; bases not matched to a gene: 8. This CDR3 has 14 residues.